These 7 T cell receptor beta chains originate from one sample sequenced in a study of blood T cells in healthy people across ages. It was with a sample-barcoded 5' primer and a J-beta primer mix that a second PCR of roughly 7 to 12 cycles was run. TCRdb used MiXCR to reprocess the 5' RACE reads, holding one entry per CDR3 protein. The repertoire holds 750,000 to 950,000 distinct CDR3 sequences, with 50% to 65% as singletons. The sequenced sample was blood. These receptor sequences come from a man older than 75 in good health.

The genes are TRBV20-1 and TRBJ2-1; 13 nucleotides align to TRBD2. The CDR3 is made up of 14 amino acids. V shed 2 bases, J shed 10 bases, and the junction held 5 bases outside the gene matches. CDR1 and CDR2 (germline): DFQATT, SNEGSKA (reference sequence). The CDR3 spells CSARTGGLAGEQFF. DNA of the CDR3: TGCAGTGCTAGAACCGGGGGACTAGCGGGAGAGCAGTTCTTC.

The chain employs TRBV12-3 or TRBV12-4 and TRBJ1-5, with a possible D match to TRBD1 (6 bases). CDR3 length: 14 residues. Trimming removed 7 bases from V and 1 base from J, with 11 bases in between. CDR3 coding DNA: TGTGCCAGCACACAGACAGGCAGCAATCAGCCCCAGCATTTT. Its translation: CASTQTGSNQPQHF.

V gene TRBV28 combines with J gene TRBJ2-1, with 8 bases lining up with TRBD1. Germline V gene data show CDR1 as MDHEN and CDR2 as SYDVKM. After removal of 7 bases from V and 5 bases from J, the junction contained 10 bases not matched to a gene. The CDR3 runs 15 residues. The CDR3 region is CASTLAGGAHNEQFF. The CDR3 bases are TGTGCCAGCACCCTCGCAGGGGGCGCACACAATGAGCAGTTCTTC.

This sequence joins TRBV28 and TRBJ2-1; 8 bases map to TRBD1. CDR3 length: 20 residues. The trim removed 2 bases at V and 5 bases at J, leaving 20 bases unmatched. Germline CDR1 and CDR2: MDHEN and SYDVKM. CDR3: CASSLGGRGLPGLPNNEQFF. DNA of the CDR3: TGTGCCAGCAGTTTAGGGGGCAGGGGGCTCCCCGGCCTACCAAACAATGAGCAGTTCTTC.

The genes are TRBV20-1 and TRBJ1-2; TRBD1 agrees at 9 bases. V lost 5 bases to trimming and J lost 8 bases; unmatched junction nucleotides: 6. The germline gives CDR1 DFQATT, CDR2 SNEGSKA (reference sequence). The CDR3 spans 12 residues. CDR3 DNA: TGCAGTGCTGTACAGGGGGCGCGGGGCTACACCTTC. Translation: CSAVQGARGYTF.

The rearrangement joins TRBV10-3 to TRBJ2-7; the match to TRBD1 covers 11 bases. V lost 2 bases and J lost 7; bases outside the gene matches: 7. CDR3 size: 15 residues. The V gene's germline CDR1 is ENHRY and CDR2 SYGVKD. The CDR3 nucleotides are TGTGCCATCAGTGAGGGACAGGGGGCCCACAATGAGCAGTACTTC. Translating gives CAISEGQGAHNEQYF.

This clonotype appeared once. The J gene is TRBJ2-1, the V gene TRBV7-9, with 14 bases fitting TRBD2. The CDR3 totals 19 residues. CDR1 SEHNR and CDR2 FQNEAQ come from the germline V gene (reference sequence). V shed 5 bases and J 0 bases; nucleotides not matched to a gene: 9. CDR3 amino acids: CASSPWGLAGVSSYNEQFF. The CDR3, as DNA: TGTGCCAGCAGCCCATGGGGACTAGCGGGAGTCTCCTCCTACAATGAGCAGTTCTTC. The variable domain in full, completed from reference TRBV7-9 and TRBJ2-1, reads DTGVSQNPRHKITKRGQNVTFRCDPISEHNRLYWYRQTLGQGPEFLTYFQNEAQLEKSRLLSDRFSAERPKGSFSTLEIQRTEQGDSAMYLCASSPWGLAGVSSYNEQFFGPGTRLTVL.